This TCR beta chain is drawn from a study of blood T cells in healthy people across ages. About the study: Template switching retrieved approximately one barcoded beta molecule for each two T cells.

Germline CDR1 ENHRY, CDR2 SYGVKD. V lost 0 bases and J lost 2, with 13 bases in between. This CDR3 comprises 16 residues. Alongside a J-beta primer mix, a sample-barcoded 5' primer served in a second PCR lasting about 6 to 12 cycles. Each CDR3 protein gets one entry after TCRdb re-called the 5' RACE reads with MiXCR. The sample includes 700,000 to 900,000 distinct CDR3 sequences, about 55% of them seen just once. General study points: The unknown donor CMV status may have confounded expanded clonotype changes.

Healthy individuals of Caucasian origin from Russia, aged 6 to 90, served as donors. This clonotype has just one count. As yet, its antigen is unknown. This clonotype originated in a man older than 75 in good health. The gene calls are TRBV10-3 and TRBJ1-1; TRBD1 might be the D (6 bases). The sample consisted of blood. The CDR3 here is CAISESNGGRNTEAFF. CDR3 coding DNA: TGTGCCATCAGTGAGTCGAATGGGGGGCGAAACACTGAAGCTTTCTTT.